The entry below describes one T cell receptor (beta chain). Its cognate antigen is unknown. The sample originates from a study of cytomegalovirus exposure and HLA in healthy donors. The CDR3 runs to 12 residues. V dropped 6 bases and J dropped 5 bases, with 7 bases sitting between them. Germline V gene data show CDR1 as SNHLY and CDR2 as FYNNEI. The PCR employed 60 Vbeta primers together with 13 Jbeta primers. The repertoire was sequenced with immunoSEQ multiplex PCR; TCRdb's copy has only in-frame clones and lacks some. This table holds roughly 130,000 clones, roughly 82% found once. General study results and limits: One variant, a missense change in DCLRE1C, was linked in a later analysis to TCR beta V- and J-gene trimming.

The specimen was PBMCs. This sequence joins TRBV2 and TRBJ1-4; D ambiguous. The receptor's source is a man between 45 and 60 years old in good health and CMV-seronegative. Written as DNA, the CDR3 is TGTGCCAGCAGGGGAGCCAATGAAAAACTGTTTTTT. It codes for CASRGANEKLFF.